This T cell receptor beta chain was sequenced for a study of cytomegalovirus exposure and HLA in healthy donors. The PCR was carried out with 60 Vbeta primers and 13 Jbeta primers. Here immunoSEQ multiplex PCR was the method, and the copy in TCRdb shows in-frame clones only, minus some. The sample yields about 160,000 clones, 77% seen once. In the case of this clone: Its antigen remains unidentified.

Whole-study results and caveats: HLA-A and HLA-B allele assignments for most subjects were reportedly predicted accurately using TCR beta sequences.

This CDR3 spans 17 amino acids. The V gene end was trimmed by 4 bases and the J gene end by 2 bases; junction bases not matched to a gene: 14. The germline V gene encodes CDR1 GTSNPN and CDR2 SVGIG (reference sequence). Sequenced material: PBMCs. This TCR was sampled from a woman aged 25-40 years in good health and CMV-seronegative. The genes are TRBV30 and TRBJ2-7; 10 bases are a match to TRBD1. This CDR3 is CAWNPEFRDRGTYEQYF. Here the CDR3 DNA reads TGTGCCTGGAACCCCGAATTCCGGGACAGGGGTACCTACGAGCAGTACTTC.